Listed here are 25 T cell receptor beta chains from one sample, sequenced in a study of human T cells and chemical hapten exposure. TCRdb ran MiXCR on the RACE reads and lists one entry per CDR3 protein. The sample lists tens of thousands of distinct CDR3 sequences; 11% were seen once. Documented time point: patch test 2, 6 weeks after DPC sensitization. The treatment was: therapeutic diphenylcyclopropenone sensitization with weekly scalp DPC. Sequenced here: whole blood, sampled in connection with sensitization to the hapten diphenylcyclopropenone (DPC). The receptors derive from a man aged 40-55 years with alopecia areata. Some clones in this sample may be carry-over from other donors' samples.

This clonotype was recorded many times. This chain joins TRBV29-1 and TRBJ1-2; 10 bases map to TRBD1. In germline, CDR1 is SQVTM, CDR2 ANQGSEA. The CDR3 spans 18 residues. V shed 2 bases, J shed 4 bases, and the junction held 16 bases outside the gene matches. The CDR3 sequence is CSVESQPGQGFISYGYTF. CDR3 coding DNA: TGCAGCGTTGAAAGTCAACCGGGACAGGGGTTCATTAGCTATGGCTACACCTTC.

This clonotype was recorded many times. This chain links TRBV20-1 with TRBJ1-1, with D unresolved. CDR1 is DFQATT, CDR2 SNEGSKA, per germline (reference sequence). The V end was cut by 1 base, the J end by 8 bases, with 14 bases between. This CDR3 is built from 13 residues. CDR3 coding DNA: TGCAGTGCTAGAGTGCGAGGTTCAGCGGAAGCTTTCTTT. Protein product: CSARVRGSAEAFF.

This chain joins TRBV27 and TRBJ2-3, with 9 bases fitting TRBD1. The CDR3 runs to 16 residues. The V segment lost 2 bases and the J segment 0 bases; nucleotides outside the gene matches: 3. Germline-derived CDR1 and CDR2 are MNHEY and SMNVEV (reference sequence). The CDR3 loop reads CASSLGTGLSTDTQYF. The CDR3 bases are TGTGCCAGCAGTTTAGGGACAGGGCTTAGCACAGATACGCAGTATTTT.

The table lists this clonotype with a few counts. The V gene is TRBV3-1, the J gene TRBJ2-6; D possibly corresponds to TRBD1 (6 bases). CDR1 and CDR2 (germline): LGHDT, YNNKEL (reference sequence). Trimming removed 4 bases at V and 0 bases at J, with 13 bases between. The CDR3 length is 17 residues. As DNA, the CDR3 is TGTGCCAGCAGCCCGATGGTACAGGGCTCTGGGGCCAACGTCCTGACTTTC. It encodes CASSPMVQGSGANVLTF.

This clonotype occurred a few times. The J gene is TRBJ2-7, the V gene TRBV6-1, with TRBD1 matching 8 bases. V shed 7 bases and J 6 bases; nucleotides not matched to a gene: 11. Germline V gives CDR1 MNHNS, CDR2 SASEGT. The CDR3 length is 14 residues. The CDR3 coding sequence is TGTGCCAGCAAAAAGGGACAGGCTGGGGTCGAGCAGTACGTC. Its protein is CASKKGQAGVEQYV.

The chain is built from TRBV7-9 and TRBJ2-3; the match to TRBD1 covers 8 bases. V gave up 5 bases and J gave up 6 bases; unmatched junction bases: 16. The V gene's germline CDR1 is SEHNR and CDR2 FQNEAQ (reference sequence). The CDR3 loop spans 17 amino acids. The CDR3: CASSTTRQGSDRDTQYF. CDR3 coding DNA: TGTGCCAGCAGCACCACACGACAGGGGTCAGATAGGGATACGCAGTATTTT. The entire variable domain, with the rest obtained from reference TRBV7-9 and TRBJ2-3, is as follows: DTGVSQNPRHKITKRGQNVTFRCDPISEHNRLYWYRQTLGQGPEFLTYFQNEAQLEKSRLLSDRFSAERPKGSFSTLEIQRTEQGDSAMYLCASSTTRQGSDRDTQYFGPGTRLTVL.

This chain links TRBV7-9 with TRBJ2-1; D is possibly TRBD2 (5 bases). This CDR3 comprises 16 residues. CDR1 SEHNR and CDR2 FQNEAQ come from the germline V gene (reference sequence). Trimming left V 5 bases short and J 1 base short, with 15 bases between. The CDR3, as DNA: TGTGCCAGCAGCGCCCTTAGCGTCATATCCTACAATGAGCAGTTCTTC. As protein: CASSALSVISYNEQFF.

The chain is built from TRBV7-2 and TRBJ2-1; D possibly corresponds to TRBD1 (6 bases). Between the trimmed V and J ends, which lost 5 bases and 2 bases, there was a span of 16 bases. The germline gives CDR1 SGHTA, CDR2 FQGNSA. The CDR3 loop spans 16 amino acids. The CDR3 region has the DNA TGTGCCAGCAGCGTCCCGGGACACCTACCCTACAATGAGCAGTTCTTC. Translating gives CASSVPGHLPYNEQFF.

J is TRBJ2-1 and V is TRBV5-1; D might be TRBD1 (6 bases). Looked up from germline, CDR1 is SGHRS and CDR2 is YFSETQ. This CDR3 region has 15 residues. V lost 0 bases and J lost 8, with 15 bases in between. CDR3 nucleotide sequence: TGCGCCAGCAGCTTGGAAACAGGGTTTTACGATGAGCAGTTCTTC. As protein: CASSLETGFYDEQFF.

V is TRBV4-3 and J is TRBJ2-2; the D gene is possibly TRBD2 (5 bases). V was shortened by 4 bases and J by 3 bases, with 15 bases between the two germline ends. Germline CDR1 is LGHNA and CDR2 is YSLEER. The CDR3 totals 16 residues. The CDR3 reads CASSPQHGVDTGELFF. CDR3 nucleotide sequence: TGCGCCAGCAGCCCCCAACACGGGGTTGACACCGGGGAGCTGTTTTTT.

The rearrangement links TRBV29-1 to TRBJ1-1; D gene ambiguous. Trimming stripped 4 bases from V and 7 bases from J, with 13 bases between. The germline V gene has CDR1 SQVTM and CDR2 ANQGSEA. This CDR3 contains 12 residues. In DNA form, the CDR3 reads TGCAGCGTTGGCTGGCAGGCCTGTGAAGCTTTCTTT. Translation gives CSVGWQACEAFF.

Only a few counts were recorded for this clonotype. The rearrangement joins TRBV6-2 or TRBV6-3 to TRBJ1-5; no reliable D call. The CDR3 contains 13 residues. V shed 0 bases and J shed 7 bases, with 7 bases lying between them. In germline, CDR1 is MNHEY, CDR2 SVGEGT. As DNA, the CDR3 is TGTGCCAGCAGTTACTCGATCCGACAGCCCCAGCATTTT. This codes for CASSYSIRQPQHF.

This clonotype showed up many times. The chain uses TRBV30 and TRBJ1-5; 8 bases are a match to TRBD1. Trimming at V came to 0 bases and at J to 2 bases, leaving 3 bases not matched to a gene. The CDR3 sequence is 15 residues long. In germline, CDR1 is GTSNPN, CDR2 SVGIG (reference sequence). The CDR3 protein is CAWSVWGQGNQPQHF. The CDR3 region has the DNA TGTGCCTGGAGTGTCTGGGGACAGGGCAATCAGCCCCAGCATTTT.

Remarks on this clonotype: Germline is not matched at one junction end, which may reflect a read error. Written as DNA, the CDR3 is TGCAGTGCCAGAGGGACAAGGCAGTACTTC. Its translation is CSARGTRQYF. The rearrangement joins TRBV20-1 to TRBJ2-7; a weak D match, TRBD1 (6 bases). The germline V gene has CDR1 DFQATT and CDR2 SNEGSKA (reference sequence). The CDR3 runs 10 residues.

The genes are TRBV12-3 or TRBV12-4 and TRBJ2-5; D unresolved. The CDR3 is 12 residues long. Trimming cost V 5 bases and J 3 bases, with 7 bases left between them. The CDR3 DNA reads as TGTGCCAGCAGTGTGTCTAAAGAGACCCAGTACTTC. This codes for CASSVSKETQYF.

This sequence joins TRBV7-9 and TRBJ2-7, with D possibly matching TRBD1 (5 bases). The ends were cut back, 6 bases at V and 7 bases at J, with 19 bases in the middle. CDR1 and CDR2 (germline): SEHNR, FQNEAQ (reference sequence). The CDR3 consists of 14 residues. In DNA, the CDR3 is TGTGCCAGCAGACCTTTGTCAGGGCGAGGAGAGCAGTACGTC. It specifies CASRPLSGRGEQYV.

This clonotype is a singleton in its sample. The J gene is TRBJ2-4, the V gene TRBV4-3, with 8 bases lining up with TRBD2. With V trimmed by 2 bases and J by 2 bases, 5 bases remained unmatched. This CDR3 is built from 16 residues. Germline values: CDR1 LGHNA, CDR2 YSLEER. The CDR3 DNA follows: TGCGCCAGCAGCCAACGTCCGGGAGGGCCCAAAAACATTCAGTACTTC. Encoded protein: CASSQRPGGPKNIQYF.

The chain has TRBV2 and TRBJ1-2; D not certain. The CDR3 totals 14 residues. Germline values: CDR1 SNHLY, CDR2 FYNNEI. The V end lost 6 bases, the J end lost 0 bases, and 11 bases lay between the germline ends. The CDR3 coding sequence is TGTGCCAGCAGAGAGGACGGAACTAACTATGGCTACACCTTC. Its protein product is CASREDGTNYGYTF.

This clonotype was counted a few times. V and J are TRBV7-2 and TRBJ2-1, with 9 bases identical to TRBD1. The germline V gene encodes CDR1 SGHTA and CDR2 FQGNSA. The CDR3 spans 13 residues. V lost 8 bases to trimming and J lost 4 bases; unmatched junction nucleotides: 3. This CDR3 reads CASRDRVYNEQFF. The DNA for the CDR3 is TGTGCCAGCCGGGACAGGGTTTACAATGAGCAGTTCTTC.

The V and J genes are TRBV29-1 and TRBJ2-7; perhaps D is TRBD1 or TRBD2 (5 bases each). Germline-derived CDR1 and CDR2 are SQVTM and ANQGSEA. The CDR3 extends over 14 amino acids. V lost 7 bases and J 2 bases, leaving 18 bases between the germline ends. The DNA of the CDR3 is TGCAGCGCTAGGGGACCCAATCCCCCCTACGAGCAGTACGTC. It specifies CSARGPNPPYEQYV.

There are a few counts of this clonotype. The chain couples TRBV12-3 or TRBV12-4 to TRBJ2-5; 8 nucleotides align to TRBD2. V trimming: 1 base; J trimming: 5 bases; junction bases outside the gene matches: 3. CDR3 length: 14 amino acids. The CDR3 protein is CASSLGGLVETQYF. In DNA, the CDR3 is TGTGCCAGCAGTTTAGGGGGACTAGTCGAGACCCAGTACTTC.

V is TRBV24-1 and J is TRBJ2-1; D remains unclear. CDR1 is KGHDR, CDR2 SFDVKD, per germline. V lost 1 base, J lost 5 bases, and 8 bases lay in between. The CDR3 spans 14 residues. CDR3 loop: CATSDFFSHNEQFF. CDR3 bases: TGTGCCACCAGTGATTTTTTCAGCCACAATGAGCAGTTCTTC.

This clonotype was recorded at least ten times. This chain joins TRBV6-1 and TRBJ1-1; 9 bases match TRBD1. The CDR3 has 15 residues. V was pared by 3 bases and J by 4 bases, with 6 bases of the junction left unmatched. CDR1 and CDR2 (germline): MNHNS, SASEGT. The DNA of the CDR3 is TGTGCCAGCAGTGAGGACAGGGGCTCGCTCACTGAAGCTTTCTTT. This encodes CASSEDRGSLTEAFF.

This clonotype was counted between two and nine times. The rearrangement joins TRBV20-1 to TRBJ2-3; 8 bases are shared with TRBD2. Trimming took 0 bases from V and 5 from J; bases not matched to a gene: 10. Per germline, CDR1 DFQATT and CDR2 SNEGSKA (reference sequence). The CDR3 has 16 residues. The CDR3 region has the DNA TGCAGTGCTAGAGACCCCGAGGCTAGCGGGTTAGATACGCAGTATTTT. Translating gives CSARDPEASGLDTQYF.

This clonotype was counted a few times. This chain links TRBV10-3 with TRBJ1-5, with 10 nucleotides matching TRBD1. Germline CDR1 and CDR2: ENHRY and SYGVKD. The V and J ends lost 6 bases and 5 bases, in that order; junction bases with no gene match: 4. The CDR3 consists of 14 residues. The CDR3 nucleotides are TGTGCCATCAGGGAGGACAGGGGGGATCAGCCCCAGCATTTT. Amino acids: CAIREDRGDQPQHF.